These T cell receptor beta chains were read from a single sample in a study of beta chain features in type 1 diabetes. The data were produced by immunoSEQ multiplex PCR, yet TCRdb's version contains in-frame clones alone and is incomplete. The sample holds hundreds of thousands of clones, around 15% seen once. The specimen was naive CD4+ T cells from blood. These receptors were obtained from a man between 18 and 29 years old with type 1 diabetes. The CDR3 runs from the conserved cysteine through the conserved F or W. A D gene is named only where the DNA matches it firmly. Not all rows give a size; the values are once, few, many and, for expanded clones, a class.

J: TRBJ2-7
D: NA
V: TRBV7-2
size: few
CDR3: CASSLPGSYEQYF
DNA: TGTGCCAGCAGCTTACCAGGGTCCTACGAGCAGTACTTC

J: TRBJ2-7
D: NA
V: TRBV6-5
size: few
CDR3: CASSYFPRDYEQYF
DNA: TGTGCCAGCAGTTACTTCCCCAGGGACTACGAGCAGTACTTC

J: TRBJ2-3
D: TRBD2
V: TRBV7-9
size: few
CDR3: CASSPSGGDFTDTQYF
DNA: TGTGCCAGCAGCCCGAGCGGGGGGGATTTCACAGATACGCAGTATTTT

J: TRBJ2-5
D: TRBD2
V: TRBV29-1
size: few
CDR3: CSVDPSGPGETQYF
DNA: TGCAGCGTTGACCCTAGCGGGCCGGGAGAGACCCAGTACTTC

J: TRBJ1-1
D: NA
V: TRBV29-1
size: NA
CDR3: CSVDWTVDTEAFF
DNA: TGCAGCGTTGACTGGACAGTCGACACTGAAGCTTTCTTT

J: TRBJ1-2
D: TRBD1
V: TRBV6-6
size: NA
CDR3: CASSSLARDRSFYTF
DNA: TGTGCCAGCAGTTCCCTAGCCCGGGACAGGAGTTTCTACACCTTC

J: TRBJ1-2
D: NA
V: TRBV4-1
size: NA
CDR3: CASSQDPQGDYGYTF
DNA: TGCGCCAGCAGCCAAGATCCCCAGGGTGACTATGGCTACACCTTC

J: TRBJ1-1
D: NA
V: TRBV2
size: few
CDR3: CASQSEGNTEAFF
DNA: TGTGCCAGTCAATCGGAGGGGAACACTGAAGCTTTCTTT

J: TRBJ2-5
D: NA
V: TRBV5-1
size: few
CDR3: CASSLGSGQETQYF
DNA: TGCGCCAGCAGCTTGGGCTCAGGGCAAGAGACCCAGTACTTC

J: TRBJ2-5
D: NA
V: TRBV7-9
size: NA
CDR3: CASSRLSSAEETQYF
DNA: TGTGCCAGCAGCCGATTGTCTTCGGCAGAAGAGACCCAGTACTTC

J: TRBJ2-5
D: NA
V: TRBV4-1
size: few
CDR3: CASSQGLPEETQYF
DNA: TGCGCCAGCAGCCAAGGACTACCCGAAGAGACCCAGTACTTC

J: TRBJ2-7
D: TRBD2
V: TRBV5-1
size: NA
CDR3: CASSLLAGATYEQYF
DNA: TGCGCCAGCAGCTTGCTAGCGGGCGCCACCTACGAGCAGTACTTC

J: TRBJ1-3
D: NA
V: TRBV6-5
size: few
CDR3: CASSSQGLGGNTIYF
DNA: TGTGCCAGCAGTTCCCAGGGGCTTGGAGGAAACACCATATATTTT

J: TRBJ2-1
D: TRBD2
V: TRBV5-1
size: few
CDR3: CASSLARTSGVYNEQFF
DNA: TGCGCCAGCAGCTTGGCCCGGACTAGCGGGGTCTACAATGAGCAGTTCTTC

J: TRBJ2-5
D: NA
V: TRBV7-2
size: few
CDR3: CASSPQPEETQYF
DNA: TGTGCCAGCAGCCCACAACCAGAAGAGACCCAGTACTTC

J: TRBJ2-3
D: NA
V: TRBV6-1
size: NA
CDR3: CASRTQLAGTDTQYF
DNA: TGTGCCAGCAGAACCCAGCTCGCTGGAACAGATACGCAGTATTTT

J: TRBJ1-6
D: NA
V: TRBV18
size: few
CDR3: CASSPTNSALHF
DNA: TGTGCCAGCTCACCTACTAATTCGGCCCTCCACTTT

J: TRBJ2-7
D: TRBD1
V: TRBV6-1
size: few
CDR3: CASRPGQGDSYEQYF
DNA: TGTGCCAGCAGGCCCGGACAGGGGGACTCCTACGAGCAGTACTTC

J: TRBJ2-7
D: NA
V: TRBV7-9
size: NA
CDR3: CASSSRGQWDEQYF
DNA: TGTGCCAGCAGCTCACGAGGGCAGTGGGACGAGCAGTACTTC

J: TRBJ1-1
D: NA
V: TRBV11-2
size: NA
CDR3: CASSAVRGGTEAFF
DNA: TGTGCCAGCAGCGCGGTCCGGGGGGGCACTGAAGCTTTCTTT

J: TRBJ1-5
D: TRBD1
V: TRBV4-1
size: few
CDR3: CASSHPKQGVSNQPQHF
DNA: TGCGCCAGCAGCCATCCTAAGCAGGGGGTGAGCAATCAGCCCCAGCATTTT

J: TRBJ1-2
D: NA
V: TRBV6-1
size: NA
CDR3: CASSDGSNYGYTF
DNA: TGTGCCAGCTCGGACGGCAGTAACTATGGCTACACCTTC

J: TRBJ1-5
D: TRBD1
V: TRBV28
size: NA
CDR3: CASSAKQGAGWNQPQHF
DNA: TGTGCCAGCAGTGCCAAACAGGGGGCGGGTTGGAATCAGCCCCAGCATTTT

J: TRBJ1-5
D: TRBD1
V: TRBV19
size: few
CDR3: CASSLDRDRGQPQHF
DNA: TGTGCCAGTAGCCTGGACAGGGACCGGGGTCAGCCCCAGCATTTT

J: TRBJ2-3
D: TRBD1
V: TRBV5-1
size: NA
CDR3: CASSRGQEDTDTQYF
DNA: TGCGCCAGCAGCCGGGGACAGGAAGACACAGATACGCAGTATTTT

J: TRBJ2-7
D: NA
V: TRBV6-5
size: NA
CDR3: CASSYSGVGSYEQYF
DNA: TGTGCCAGCAGTTACTCCGGGGTGGGATCCTACGAGCAGTACTTC

J: TRBJ2-1
D: NA
V: TRBV7-9
size: NA
CDR3: CASTSEGSGAGEQFF
DNA: TGTGCCAGCACCTCCGAAGGCTCTGGTGCTGGGGAGCAGTTCTTC

J: TRBJ2-1
D: TRBD2
V: TRBV5-1
size: few
CDR3: CASSFWGGGNEQFF
DNA: TGCGCCAGCAGCTTCTGGGGCGGGGGCAATGAGCAGTTCTTC

J: TRBJ2-1
D: TRBD2
V: TRBV10-3
size: few
CDR3: CAIPGTSGNDNEQFF
DNA: TGTGCCATCCCAGGGACTAGCGGCAACGACAATGAGCAGTTCTTC

J: TRBJ1-1
D: NA
V: TRBV2
size: NA
CDR3: CASRTGRWDTEAFF
DNA: TGTGCCAGCAGGACAGGTCGATGGGACACTGAAGCTTTCTTT

J: TRBJ1-2
D: NA
V: TRBV14
size: NA
CDR3: CASSQDRRSYGYTF
DNA: TGTGCCAGCAGCCAAGATCGGAGGAGCTATGGCTACACCTTC

J: TRBJ2-5
D: NA
V: TRBV15
size: NA
CDR3: CATSSPTGTAVETQYF
DNA: TGTGCCACCAGCTCCCCCACCGGGACGGCCGTGGAGACCCAGTACTTC

J: TRBJ1-2
D: TRBD1
V: TRBV6-6
size: NA
CDR3: CASSPGQGSYGYTF
DNA: TGTGCCAGCAGTCCGGGACAGGGGAGCTATGGCTACACCTTC

J: TRBJ1-4
D: NA
V: TRBV19
size: NA
CDR3: CASTTGGNEKLFF
DNA: TGTGCCAGTACGACAGGTGGTAATGAAAAACTGTTTTTT

J: TRBJ2-1
D: TRBD2
V: TRBV30
size: few
CDR3: CAWSGLGRNEQFF
DNA: TGTGCCTGGAGCGGCCTCGGGAGGAATGAGCAGTTCTTC

J: TRBJ1-2
D: NA
V: TRBV19
size: few
CDR3: CASARRYGYTF
DNA: TGTGCCAGCGCCCGGCGGTATGGCTACACCTTC

J: TRBJ1-5
D: NA
V: TRBV7-9
size: NA
CDR3: CASSPQNQPQHF
DNA: TGTGCCAGCAGCCCGCAAAATCAGCCCCAGCATTTT